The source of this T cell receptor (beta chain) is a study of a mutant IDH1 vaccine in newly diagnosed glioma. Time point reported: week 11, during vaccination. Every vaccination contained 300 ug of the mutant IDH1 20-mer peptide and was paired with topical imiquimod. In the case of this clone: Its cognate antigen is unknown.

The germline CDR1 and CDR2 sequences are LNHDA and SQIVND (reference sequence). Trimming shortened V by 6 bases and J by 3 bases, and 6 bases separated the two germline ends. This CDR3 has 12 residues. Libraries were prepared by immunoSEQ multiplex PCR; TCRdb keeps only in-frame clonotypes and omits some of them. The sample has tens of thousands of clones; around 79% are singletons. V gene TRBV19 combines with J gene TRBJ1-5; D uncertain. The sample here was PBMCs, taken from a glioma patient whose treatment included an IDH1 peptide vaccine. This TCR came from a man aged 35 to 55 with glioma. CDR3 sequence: CASRPPNQPQHF. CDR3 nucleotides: TGTGCCAGTAGGCCTCCCAATCAGCCCCAGCATTTT.